This is a list of T cell receptor beta chains from one sample in a study of CD8+ T cells in alopecia areata. The data were produced by immunoSEQ multiplex PCR, yet TCRdb's version contains in-frame clones alone and is incomplete. The repertoire has over 50,000 clones, approximately 46% of them found once; the top ten carry roughly 15%. This material consisted of CD8+ T cells sorted from blood, taken at week 0. Source of these receptors: a human donor with alopecia areata. CDR3s leave out the opening cysteine and the closing phenylalanine or tryptophan. Each record gives: clone size, V gene, CDR3 length, J gene, CDR3 protein. Some rows have no size entry. The others give once, few or many, or a class for an expanded clone.

-	TRBV7-2	13	TRBJ2-1	ASSPMGSSYNEQF
-	TRBV5-8	14	TRBJ1-5	ASSQLEGVGNQPQH
few	TRBV6-1	13	TRBJ2-5	ASSGDWGRAETQY
few	TRBV27	11	TRBJ2-1	ASSLGFRNEQF
-	TRBV29-1	13	TRBJ1-2	SVEDITADNYGYT
-	TRBV29-1	12	TRBJ2-7	SVRSGNSAYEQY
-	TRBV29-1	12	TRBJ2-1	SAPDRDRAKEQF
few	TRBV19	13	TRBJ2-3	ASSPTVLAGDTQY
-	TRBV7-9	13	TRBJ2-3	ASSSLAGGPDTQY
-	TRBV29-1	11	TRBJ2-7	SVEYGTSYEQY
-	TRBV6-5	11	TRBJ2-7	ASSAETGTGQY
-	TRBV7-6	12	TRBJ2-5	ASSLGQHQETQY
-	TRBV13	9	TRBJ2-1	ATYGQNEQF
few	TRBV28	15	TRBJ1-4	ASRHKITGTLDEKLF
-	TRBV29-1	12	TRBJ2-7	SVEAAGMGYEQY
few	TRBV9	11	TRBJ2-1	ASSVGDYNEQF
-	TRBV30	13	TRBJ2-2	AWSVSGMNTGELF
-	TRBV9	12	TRBJ2-3	ASSYGRKGDTQY
-	TRBV29-1	12	TRBJ2-2	STRLAGGLGELF
-	TRBV5-1	12	TRBJ1-1	ASSWTGWDTEAF
-	TRBV9	12	TRBJ1-5	ASSVGQGNQPQH
-	TRBV5-1	14	TRBJ1-1	ASSSPRTGANTEAF
-	TRBV30	12	TRBJ2-5	AWSGAVGRETQY
-	TRBV9	10	TRBJ2-1	ASSVEGNEQF
-	TRBV30	10	TRBJ2-7	AWGQQGYEQY
-	TRBV27	11	TRBJ2-7	ASSFSSSYEQY
few	TRBV29-1	12	TRBJ2-7	SVIGTSGSYEQY
once	TRBV2	10	TRBJ2-7	ASSDRGYEQY
-	TRBV19	13	TRBJ2-7	ASSSSSGSSYEQY